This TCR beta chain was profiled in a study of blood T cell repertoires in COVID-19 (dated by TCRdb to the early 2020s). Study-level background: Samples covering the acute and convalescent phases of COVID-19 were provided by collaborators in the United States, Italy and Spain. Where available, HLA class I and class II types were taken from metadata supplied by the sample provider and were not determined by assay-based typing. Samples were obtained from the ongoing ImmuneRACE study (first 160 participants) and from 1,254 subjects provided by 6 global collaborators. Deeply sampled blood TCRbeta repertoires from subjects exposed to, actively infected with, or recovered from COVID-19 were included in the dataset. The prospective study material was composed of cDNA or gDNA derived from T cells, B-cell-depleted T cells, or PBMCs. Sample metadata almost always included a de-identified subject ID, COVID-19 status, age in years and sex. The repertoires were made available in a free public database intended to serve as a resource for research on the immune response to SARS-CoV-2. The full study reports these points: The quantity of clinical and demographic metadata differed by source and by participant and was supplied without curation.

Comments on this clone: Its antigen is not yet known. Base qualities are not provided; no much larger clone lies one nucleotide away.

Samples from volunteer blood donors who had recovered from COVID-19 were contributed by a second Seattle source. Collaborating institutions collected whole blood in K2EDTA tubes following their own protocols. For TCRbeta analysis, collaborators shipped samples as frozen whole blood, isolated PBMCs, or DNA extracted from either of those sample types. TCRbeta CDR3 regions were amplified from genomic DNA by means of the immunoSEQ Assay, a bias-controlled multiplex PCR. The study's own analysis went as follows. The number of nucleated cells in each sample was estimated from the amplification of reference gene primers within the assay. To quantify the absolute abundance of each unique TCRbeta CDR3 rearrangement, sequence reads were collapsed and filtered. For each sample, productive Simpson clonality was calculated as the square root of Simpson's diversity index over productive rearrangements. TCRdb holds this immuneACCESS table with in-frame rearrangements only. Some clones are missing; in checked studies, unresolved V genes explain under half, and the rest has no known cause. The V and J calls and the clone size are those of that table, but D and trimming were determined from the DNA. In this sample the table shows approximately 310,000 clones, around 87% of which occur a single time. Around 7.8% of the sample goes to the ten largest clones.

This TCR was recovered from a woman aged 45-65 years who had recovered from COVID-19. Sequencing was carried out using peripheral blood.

The CDR3 protein: CASSQGNRAQPQHF. The bases read TGTGCCAGCAGCCAAGGTAACAGGGCCCAGCCCCAGCATTTT. Recombination linked TRBV3-1 (or the pseudogene TRBV3-2) to TRBJ1-5, and perhaps TRBD1 as D gene, on 6 matching bases. CDR1 and CDR2 were assigned from the germline V gene (reference sequence) as LGHDT and YNNKEL. V is cut by 1 base and J by 7 bases, and the space between the germline ends is 11 bases. The CDR3, from cysteine to phenylalanine, totals 14 residues. The kept DNA is CDR3 alone, 42 bases in frame from the first base.